The next 25 T cell receptor beta chains were all read from a single sample in a study of T cells in Graves' hyperthyroidism and ophthalmopathy. Researchers took RNA transcripts and amplified the TCR beta CDR3 regions from them. RT-PCR in the first round (using the HTBI primer set) targeted the TCR CDR3. TCRdb redid the calling of the multiplex PCR reads with MiXCR, one entry per CDR3 protein. The data contain 700,000 to 950,000 distinct CDR3 sequences, under 45% of them seen just once; the ten biggest clones take up around 31%. Sequencing input: blood. The receptors derive from a woman aged 40 to 50 with Graves' hyperthyroidism.

This chain joins TRBV19 and TRBJ1-1, with 7 bases fitting TRBD1. There are 15 residues in the CDR3. J gave up 6 bases and V 3 bases, and 10 bases lay outside the gene matches. CDR1 is LNHDA, CDR2 SQIVND, per germline (reference sequence). The CDR3 region is CASSMKLGQGAEAFF. Written as DNA, the CDR3 is TGTGCCAGTAGTATGAAATTGGGCCAGGGGGCTGAAGCTTTCTTT.

The chain is built from TRBV10-3 and TRBJ1-1; 7 nucleotides agree with TRBD1. CDR1 is ENHRY, CDR2 SYGVKD, per germline. The CDR3 sequence is 15 residues long. Trimming at V came to 11 bases and at J to 2 bases, leaving 14 bases not matched to a gene. Written as DNA, the CDR3 is TGTGCCGTCTCCAGTGGGGGACAGCCTAACACTGAAGCTTTCTTT. Its translation: CAVSSGGQPNTEAFF.

This clonotype was seen only a few times. This chain links TRBV6-5 with TRBJ2-7, with D perhaps matching TRBD1 (6 bases). The CDR3 runs 15 residues. Germline CDR1 is MNHEY and CDR2 is SVGAGI. Trimming stripped 5 bases from V and 2 bases from J, with 16 bases between. CDR3 sequence: CASSIDEDSPYEQYF. CDR3 bases: TGTGCCAGCAGTATCGATGAGGACAGCCCCTACGAGCAGTACTTC.

This clonotype was counted a few times. The rearrangement links TRBV6-1 to TRBJ2-7; D gene unclear. The V end lost 11 bases, the J end lost 1 base, and 15 bases lay between the germline ends. This CDR3 has 13 residues. Germline V gene sequence: CDR1 MNHNS, CDR2 SASEGT. Here the CDR3 DNA reads TGTGCCGTGGTGAGTCTCCCATCCTACGAGCAGTACTTC. Translated: CAVVSLPSYEQYF.

The V call is TRBV20-1, the J call TRBJ2-3, with 9 bases lining up with TRBD2. The CDR3 totals 14 residues. With 2 bases clipped from V and 3 bases from J, the junction kept 3 bases outside the gene matches. Germline CDR1 and CDR2: DFQATT and SNEGSKA (reference sequence). The CDR3, as DNA: TGCAGTGCTAGAACGGCGGGAGGGACAGATACGCAGTATTTT. It is translated as CSARTAGGTDTQYF.

V and J are TRBV14 and TRBJ1-4, with 7 bases fitting TRBD1. The CDR3 extends over 17 amino acids. In germline, CDR1 is SGHDN, CDR2 FVKESK. Trimming cost V 4 bases and J 0 bases; bases outside gene matches: 8. The CDR3 reads CASSLGGTDATNEKLFF. The DNA of the CDR3 is TGTGCCAGCAGCCTGGGTGGGACAGATGCAACTAATGAAAAACTGTTTTTT.

The rearrangement joins TRBV7-8 to TRBJ2-7, with 10 bases that match TRBD2. The end of the DNA fits TRBJ2-1 better, so the J call may be wrong. Germline values: CDR1 SGHVS, CDR2 FQNEAQ. The CDR3 totals 15 residues. This CDR3 reads CASSKSGGAYNEQFF. CDR3 nucleotide sequence: TGTGCCAGCAGCAAAAGCGGGGGGGCCTACAATGAGCAGTTCTTC.

This chain joins TRBV7-8 and TRBJ1-6; D is ambiguous. Trimming shortened V by 0 bases and J by 6 bases, and 6 bases separated the two germline ends. The CDR3 covers 14 residues. Germline V CDR1 and CDR2: SGHVS, FQNEAQ. The CDR3 DNA reads as TGTGCCAGCAGCTTAGCGACGATTAATTCACCCCTCCACTTT. It is translated as CASSLATINSPLHF.

V usage is TRBV9 and J usage is TRBJ2-2; the D gene is possibly TRBD2 (7 bases). Germline CDR1 reads SGDLS; CDR2 reads YYNGEE. The CDR3 has 15 residues. V shed 1 base and J shed 5 bases, with 12 bases lying between them. CDR3 nucleotides: TGTGCCAGCAGCGTACGGGGAGGGGGAACCGGGGAGCTGTTTTTT. This encodes CASSVRGGGTGELFF.

This clonotype came up many times. This chain uses TRBV29-1 with TRBJ1-1; tentative D call: TRBD1 (6 bases). V lost 4 bases and J 9 bases, leaving 12 bases between the germline ends. The CDR3 sequence is 11 residues long. Germline V CDR1 and CDR2: SQVTM, ANQGSEA. The CDR3 nucleotides are TGCAGCGTTGTCGGACAGTACAAAGCTTTCTTT. Residues: CSVVGQYKAFF.

The table lists this clonotype with many counts. The genes are TRBV25-1 and TRBJ2-7, with 9 bases that match TRBD2. Germline V CDR1 and CDR2: MGHDK, SYGVNS. V gave up 5 bases and J gave up 5 bases; unmatched junction bases: 7. The CDR3 length is 14 residues. The CDR3 bases are TGTGCCAGCAGTCATAGCGGGAGATACCACGAGCAGTACTTC. Protein product: CASSHSGRYHEQYF.

The V gene is TRBV18, the J gene TRBJ1-1; D unclear. The CDR3 length is 14 residues. Germline CDR1 and CDR2: KGHSH and LQKENI. V was shortened by 1 base and J by 2 bases, with 8 bases between the two germline ends. In DNA form, the CDR3 reads TGTGCCAGCTCACCACTTGCGGAAAACACTGAAGCTTTCTTT. Translated: CASSPLAENTEAFF.

The V gene is TRBV7-9, the J gene TRBJ1-1, with D possibly matching TRBD1 (5 bases). The CDR3 spans 14 residues. Trimming removed 5 bases from V and 8 bases from J, with 18 bases in between. Germline assignment: CDR1 SEHNR and CDR2 FQNEAQ (reference sequence). This chain's CDR3 is CASSPYPRDGEAFF. The CDR3 coding sequence is TGTGCCAGCAGCCCCTACCCCCGGGACGGAGAAGCTTTCTTT.

Concerning this clonotype: A single base separates this from a much larger clone, so it may be a read error. The J gene is TRBJ1-1, the V gene TRBV20-1; a weak D match, TRBD1 (5 bases). Germline CDR1 reads DFQATT; CDR2 reads SNEGSKA (reference sequence). This CDR3 has 12 amino acids. For the CDR3, the DNA is TGCGGTGCTGGCCGTGGGGGTACTGAAGCTTTCTTT. This sequence encodes CGAGRGGTEAFF.

This clonotype was counted between two and nine times. This chain uses TRBV4-3 with TRBJ2-7; perhaps D is TRBD1 or TRBD2 (5 bases each). Trimming stripped 1 base from V and 9 bases from J, with 22 bases between. The CDR3 loop spans 16 amino acids. Germline assignment: CDR1 LGHNA and CDR2 YSLEER. In DNA, the CDR3 is TGCGCCAGCAGCCAAGTTGGGGACGTTGCGGAATTCGGGCAGTACTTC. Protein: CASSQVGDVAEFGQYF.

This clonotype came up many times. The genes are TRBV25-1 and TRBJ1-1; 11 bases are shared with TRBD1. The CDR3 has 13 amino acids. Trimming at V came to 8 bases and at J to 2 bases, leaving 1 base not matched to a gene. Germline V CDR1 and CDR2: MGHDK, SYGVNS. CDR3 sequence: CASWTGGNTEAFF. CDR3 DNA: TGTGCCAGCTGGACAGGGGGCAACACTGAAGCTTTCTTT.

In this sample, this clonotype turned up many times. Sequence at one end of the junction differs from germline and may be a read error. The chain links TRBV20-1 to TRBJ2-7; D may be TRBD2 (6 bases). The CDR3 loop spans 13 amino acids. Germline V CDR1 and CDR2: DFQATT, SNEGSKA (reference sequence). The CDR3 protein is CSTSPGVSYEQYF. The DNA for the CDR3 is TGCAGTACTAGTCCGGGAGTTAGCTACGAGCAGTACTTC.

This clonotype was seen more than once but under ten times. The V and J genes are TRBV5-8 and TRBJ2-7; D ambiguous. CDR3 length equals 13 residues. V was trimmed by 1 base and J by 4 bases, leaving 9 bases between them. CDR1 SGHTS and CDR2 YDEGEE come from the germline V gene. The CDR3 region is CASSLRMDYEQYF. CDR3 in DNA: TGTGCCAGCAGCTTGCGTATGGATTACGAGCAGTACTTC.

The V gene is TRBV5-4, the J gene TRBJ1-2, with 9 positions matching TRBD1. From germline, CDR1 is SGHNT and CDR2 YYREEE (reference sequence). This CDR3 region has 15 residues. V lost 4 bases and J lost 2; bases outside the gene matches: 6. The CDR3 sequence: CASSSPGTGNYGYTF. CDR3 bases: TGTGCCAGCAGCAGCCCCGGGACAGGGAACTATGGCTACACCTTC.

This clonotype was detected a few times. At one end, the junction sequence differs from germline, possibly due to a read error. The chain is built from TRBV7-9 and TRBJ1-4, with D maybe TRBD1 (5 bases). The CDR3 has 14 amino acids. The germline V gene encodes CDR1 SEHNR and CDR2 FQNEAQ (reference sequence). CDR3 sequence: CASSQWGGNEKLFF. DNA of the CDR3: TGCGCCAGCAGCCAATGGGGGGGTAATGAAAAACTGTTTTTT.

Regarding this clonotype: A much larger clone is a single base away; this may be a read error. V and J are TRBV9 and TRBJ1-4; D is uncertain. The germline V gene has CDR1 SGDLS and CDR2 YYNGEE. CDR3 length equals 13 residues. V dropped 4 bases and J dropped 7 bases, with 11 bases sitting between them. CDR3 bases: TGTGCCAGCAGCTTAGAGGCAGGTGAAAAACTGTTTTTT. It codes for CASSLEAGEKLFF.

Worth noting for this clonotype: This could be a read error, since a much larger clone is one nucleotide away. Here the CDR3 omits its conserved ending phenylalanine or tryptophan, so a read error is the likely source. The DNA is left out, because the CDR3 cannot be placed on it with certainty; the CDR3 is given as TCRdb lists it. The J gene is TRBJ2-7, the V gene TRBV7-9; TRBD1, the D gene given by the table, was not confirmed from the DNA. CDR1 SEHNR and CDR2 FQNEAQ come from the germline V gene (reference sequence). The CDR3 has 12 residues if both end residues are counted. This CDR3 is CASGPQGGSPVI.

Regarding this clonotype: A much larger clone lies a single base off, so this may be a read error. DNA for the CDR3: TGTGCCAGCAGCCGGGACAGGGCTAATGAAAAACTGTTTTTT. It yields the protein CASSRDRANEKLFF. The V and J genes are TRBV7-6 and TRBJ1-4, with 9 bases lining up with TRBD1. This CDR3 region has 14 residues. V was clipped by 5 bases and J by 3 bases; unmatched bases: 1. CDR1 and CDR2 from the germline V gene are SGHVS and FNYEAQ.

This clonotype showed up just a few times. The chain joins TRBV28 to TRBJ1-1; no firm D call. With 8 bases removed from V and 5 bases from J, the gap between germline ends came to 9 bases. Germline V lookup: CDR1 MDHEN, CDR2 SYDVKM. The CDR3 extends over 11 amino acids. The DNA for the CDR3 is TGTGCCAGCCGTAGCGAGACTGAAGCTTTCTTT. Translated, it gives CASRSETEAFF.

This clonotype came up a few times. This rearrangement joins TRBV28 to TRBJ2-7; D is perhaps TRBD2 (8 bases). The V and J ends lost 5 bases and 3 bases respectively, with 14 bases between them. The CDR3 is 14 amino acids. CDR1 and CDR2 (germline): MDHEN, SYDVKM. The CDR3: CASSPGGLGYEQYF. The CDR3, as DNA: TGTGCCAGCAGTCCAGGGGGACTAGGCTACGAGCAGTACTTC. Full variable domain (outside the CDR3, taken from reference TRBV28 and TRBJ2-7): DVKVTQSSRYLVKRTGEKVFLECVQDMDHENMFWYRQDPGLGLRLIYFSYDVKMKEKGDIPEGYSVSREKKERFSLILESASTNQTSMYLCASSPGGLGYEQYFGPGTRLTVT.